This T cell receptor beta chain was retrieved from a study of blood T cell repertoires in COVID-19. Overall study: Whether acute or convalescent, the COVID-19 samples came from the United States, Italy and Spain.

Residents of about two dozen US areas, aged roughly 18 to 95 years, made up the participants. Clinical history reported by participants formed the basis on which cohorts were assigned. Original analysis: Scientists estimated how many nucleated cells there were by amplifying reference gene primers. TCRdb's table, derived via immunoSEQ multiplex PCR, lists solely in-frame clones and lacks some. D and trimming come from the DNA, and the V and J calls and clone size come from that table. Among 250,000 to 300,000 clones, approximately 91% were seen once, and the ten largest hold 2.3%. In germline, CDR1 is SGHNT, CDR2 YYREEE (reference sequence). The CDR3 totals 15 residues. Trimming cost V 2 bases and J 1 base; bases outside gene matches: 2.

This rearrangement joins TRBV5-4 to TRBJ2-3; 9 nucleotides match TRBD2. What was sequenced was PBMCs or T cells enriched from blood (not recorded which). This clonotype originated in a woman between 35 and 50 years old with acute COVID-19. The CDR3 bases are TGTGCCAGCAGCTTTCCTAGCGGGGGCACAGATACGCAGTATTTT. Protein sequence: CASSFPSGGTDTQYF.